A selection of T cell receptor beta chains follows, all from one sample in a study of cytomegalovirus exposure and HLA in healthy donors. Profiled with immunoSEQ multiplex PCR; TCRdb holds only in-frame clones, not every one. The sample has fewer than 200,000 clones, roughly an eighth seen once; the top ten hold more than 7%. The source material was PBMCs. The receptors shown here come from a man aged 45 to 65 in good health and CMV-seropositive. Each CDR3 is given with its conserved first and last residue.

>TRBJ1-4|TRBV19
CASSQGGTNEKLFF
>TRBJ1-5|TRBV6-5
CASSYGQGANQPQHF
>TRBJ2-3|TRBV28
CATGRVSDTQYF
>TRBJ2-5|TRBV5-1
CASSLAGTGLETQYF
>TRBJ1-3|TRBV29-1
CSVADSSGNTIYF
>TRBJ1-6|TRBV15
CATSREAGGNSPLHF
>TRBJ1-1|TRBV5-1
CASSLDAVMNTEAFF
>TRBJ2-1|TRBV5-1
CASSVPRDEQFF
>TRBJ2-5|TRBV6-5
CASSYFDRVETQYF
>TRBJ2-3|TRBV9
CASSVRGGSADTQYF
>TRBJ1-6|TRBV7-9
CASSSRSGDGPPLHF
>TRBJ1-6|TRBV5-5
CASSLTGDDSPLHF
>TRBJ2-7|TRBV5-6
CASSSTGFYEQYF
>TRBJ2-2|TRBV19
CASSIQKGQGTTGELFF
>TRBJ2-3|TRBV16
CASSQSRTSVTQYF
>TRBJ2-4|TRBV19
CASSDTIVAKNIQYF
>TRBJ1-2|TRBV29-1
CSVDREGIYGYTF
>TRBJ2-5|TRBV5-1
CASRLTGGRETQYF
>TRBJ2-1|TRBV9
CASSADNEQFF
>TRBJ2-2|TRBV2
CASRWTGGAGAGELFF
>TRBJ2-1|TRBV4-2
CASSQRDPTNEQFF
>TRBJ1-2|TRBV28
CASSFNWRGGYTF
>TRBJ1-5|TRBV5-6
CASSLGQFNQPQHF
>TRBJ1-5|TRBV2
CASSPGQGYQPQHF
>TRBJ2-5|TRBV15
CATSRAGTQETQYF